Sequencing of this T cell receptor (beta chain) was carried out in a study of blood T cell repertoires in COVID-19. Study-wide context: Samples came from the United States, Italy and Spain, spanning acute and convalescent COVID-19.

V shed 6 bases, J shed 0 bases, and the junction held 7 bases outside the gene matches. Germline V CDR1 and CDR2: MNHEY, SMNVEV (reference sequence). The CDR3 contains 15 residues. The authors' processing: Nucleated cell counts were estimated from reference gene primer amplification. Clones were read by immunoSEQ multiplex PCR, and TCRdb kept only the in-frame ones, dropping some. The V and J calls and the clone size are those of that table, but D and trimming were determined from the DNA. This table holds 250,000 to 400,000 clones, 80% to 90% found once. Sequencing was performed on peripheral blood. The rearrangement joins TRBV27 to TRBJ2-7; 8 nucleotides align to TRBD2. This TCR came from a middle-aged man with active or convalescent COVID-19. CDR3 loop: CASSYRLAPSYEQYF. CDR3 nucleotide sequence: TGTGCCAGCAGCTATAGACTAGCGCCCTCCTACGAGCAGTACTTC.